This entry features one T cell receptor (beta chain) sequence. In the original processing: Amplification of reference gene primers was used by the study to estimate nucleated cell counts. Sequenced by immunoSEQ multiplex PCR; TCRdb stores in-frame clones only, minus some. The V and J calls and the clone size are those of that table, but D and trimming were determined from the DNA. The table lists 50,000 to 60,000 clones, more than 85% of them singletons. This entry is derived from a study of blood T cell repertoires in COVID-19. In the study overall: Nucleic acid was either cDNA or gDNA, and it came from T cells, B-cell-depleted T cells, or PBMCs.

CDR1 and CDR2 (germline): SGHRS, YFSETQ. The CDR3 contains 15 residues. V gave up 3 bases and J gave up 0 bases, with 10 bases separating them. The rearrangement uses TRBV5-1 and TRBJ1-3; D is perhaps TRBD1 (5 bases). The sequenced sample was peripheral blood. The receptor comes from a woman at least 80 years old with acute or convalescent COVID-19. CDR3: CASSWGPGSGNTIYF. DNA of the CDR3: TGCGCCAGCAGCTGGGGCCCGGGCTCTGGAAACACCATATATTTT.